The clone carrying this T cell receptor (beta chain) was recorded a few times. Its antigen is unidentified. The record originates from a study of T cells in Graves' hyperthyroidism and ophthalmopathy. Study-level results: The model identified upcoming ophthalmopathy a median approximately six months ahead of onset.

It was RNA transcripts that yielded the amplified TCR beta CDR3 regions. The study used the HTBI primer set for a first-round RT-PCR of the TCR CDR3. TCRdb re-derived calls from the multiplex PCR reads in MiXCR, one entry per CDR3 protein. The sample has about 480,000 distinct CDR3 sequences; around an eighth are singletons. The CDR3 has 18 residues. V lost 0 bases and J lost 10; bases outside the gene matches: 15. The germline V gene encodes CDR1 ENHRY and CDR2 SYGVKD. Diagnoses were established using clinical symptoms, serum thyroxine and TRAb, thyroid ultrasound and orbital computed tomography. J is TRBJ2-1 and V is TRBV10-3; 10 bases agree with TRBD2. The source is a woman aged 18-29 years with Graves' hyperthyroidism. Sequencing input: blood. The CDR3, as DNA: TGTGCCATCAGTGAGTCGAGAAAGCGGGAGGGCCGGATTCGAGAGCAGTTCTTC. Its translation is CAISESRKREGRIREQFF.